Following are 26 T cell receptor beta chains from one sample sequenced in a study of blood T cell repertoires in COVID-19. Only in-frame clones appear in the TCRdb table, and some are missing; sequencing was by immunoSEQ multiplex PCR. The sample includes over 150,000 clones, approximately 82% of them seen just once. Sequenced sample: peripheral blood. The source is a woman in her seventies who had recovered from COVID-19.

The rearrangement links TRBV6-5 to TRBJ2-5, with D perhaps matching TRBD1 (6 bases). V dropped 6 bases and J dropped 3 bases, with 17 bases sitting between them. Germline V gives CDR1 MNHEY, CDR2 SVGAGI. CDR3 length equals 15 residues. CDR3 sequence (DNA): TGTGCCAGCAGCCCCGTGGGGGCCCTCAAAGAGACCCAGTACTTC. It yields the protein CASSPVGALKETQYF.

The chain recombines TRBV29-1 with TRBJ1-2, with D possibly matching TRBD1 (5 bases). Germline V gene lookup returns CDR1 SQVTM and CDR2 ANQGSEA. The CDR3 loop spans 13 amino acids. The V end lost 0 bases, the J end lost 7 bases, and 12 bases lay between the germline ends. The CDR3 DNA is TGCAGCGTTGAAGATTCGTCGGGGGTTGGCTACACCTTC. Protein: CSVEDSSGVGYTF.

The genes are TRBV4-1 and TRBJ2-5, with 10 positions matching TRBD1. Germline V CDR1 and CDR2: MGHRA, YSYEKL. The V segment lost 3 bases and the J segment 4 bases; nucleotides outside the gene matches: 5. The CDR3 length is 15 residues. CDR3 amino acids: CASSQRTGGGETQYF. The DNA for the CDR3 is TGCGCCAGCAGCCAGAGGACAGGGGGGGGAGAGACCCAGTACTTC.

This chain connects TRBV12-3 or TRBV12-4 to TRBJ1-1; 7 nucleotides align to TRBD1. The V and J ends lost 8 bases and 1 base, in that order; junction bases with no gene match: 4. This CDR3 has 13 amino acids. The CDR3 region is CASGGQANTEAFF. CDR3 in DNA: TGTGCCAGCGGCGGACAGGCGAACACTGAAGCTTTCTTT.

The chain uses TRBV5-4 and TRBJ2-7; 7 positions match TRBD1. Per germline, CDR1 SGHNT and CDR2 YYREEE (reference sequence). V was pared by 4 bases and J by 2 bases, with 15 bases of the junction left unmatched. This CDR3 has 17 amino acids. The CDR3 bases are TGTGCCAGCAGCCCCAGGACAGGCGGAACTCAAACCTACGAGCAGTACTTC. It encodes CASSPRTGGTQTYEQYF.

This chain uses TRBV4-2 with TRBJ2-5; possibly TRBD2 for D (6 bases). Per the germline V gene, CDR1 is LGHNA and CDR2 is YNFKEQ. The V and J ends lost 1 base and 5 bases respectively, with 17 bases between them. This CDR3 contains 16 residues. CDR3 in DNA: TGTGCCAGCAGCCAAGTGGTTTTGGAGGGCAGGGAGACCCAGTACTTC. Translating it yields CASSQVVLEGRETQYF.

V and J are TRBV18 and TRBJ1-3; D unresolved. Per germline, CDR1 KGHSH and CDR2 LQKENI. The CDR3 spans 14 residues. Trimming took off 5 bases at V and 7 bases at J, with 15 bases between the two ends. CDR3 DNA sequence: TGTGCCAGCTCAGGCGGACGGACGGGGAACACCATATATTTT. Amino acid sequence: CASSGGRTGNTIYF. Looking up the rest from reference TRBV18 and TRBJ1-3 gives the full variable domain: NAGVMQNPRHLVRRRGQEARLRCSPMKGHSHVYWYRQLPEEGLKFMVYLQKENIIDESGMPKERFSAEFPKEGPSILRIQQVVRGDSAAYFCASSGGRTGNTIYFGEGSWLTVV.

The chain combines TRBV18 with TRBJ1-1; TRBD1 matches at 9 bases. The CDR3 consists of 15 residues. CDR1 is KGHSH and CDR2 is LQKENI in the germline V gene. V lost 5 bases and J lost 4; bases outside the gene matches: 8. The CDR3 sequence: CASSATGTGSTEAFF. The CDR3 DNA sequence: TGTGCCAGCTCAGCGACCGGGACAGGGAGCACTGAAGCTTTCTTT.

A few counts support this clone. The rearrangement links TRBV7-3 to TRBJ1-5; D is uncertain. From germline, CDR1 is SGHTA and CDR2 FQGTGA. V was cut by 0 bases and J by 5 bases, with 5 bases left in between. The CDR3 extends over 13 amino acids. In nucleotides, the CDR3 is TGTGCCAGCAGCTTAACTGTCGATCAGCCCCAGCATTTT. This codes for CASSLTVDQPQHF.

The rearrangement links TRBV18 to TRBJ2-7; perhaps TRBD2 as D (5 bases). CDR1 is KGHSH and CDR2 is LQKENI in the germline V gene. The CDR3 runs to 15 residues. The germline V and J ends were trimmed by 0 bases and 4 bases, with 13 bases remaining between them. The CDR3 loop is CASSPPRALFYEQYF. The CDR3 DNA follows: TGTGCCAGCTCACCACCGAGGGCATTGTTTTACGAGCAGTACTTC.

This clone was seen more than once but under ten times. The genes are TRBV11-2 and TRBJ2-7, with 7 bases matching TRBD2. The CDR3 runs to 14 residues. CDR1 SGHAT and CDR2 FQNNGV come from the germline V gene. After removal of 5 bases from V and 1 base from J, the junction contained 5 bases not matched to a gene. This CDR3 is CASSRLATSYEQYF. The CDR3 bases are TGTGCCAGCAGCCGACTAGCTACTTCCTACGAGCAGTACTTC.

The chain employs TRBV27 and TRBJ2-2, with 11 bases that match TRBD1. The ends lost 0 bases at V and 7 bases at J; junction bases unmatched: 1. CDR1 and CDR2 from the germline V gene are MNHEY and SMNVEV (reference sequence). The CDR3 has 15 amino acids. This CDR3 reads CASSLSDRGLGELFF. The CDR3 DNA reads as TGTGCCAGCAGTTTATCGGACAGGGGGCTCGGGGAGCTGTTTTTT.

The rearrangement links TRBV6-4 to TRBJ2-2; D might be TRBD2 (5 bases). Between the trimmed V and J ends, which lost 6 bases and 5 bases, there was a span of 13 bases. The CDR3 consists of 14 residues. CDR1 is MRHNA, CDR2 SNTAGT, per germline. CDR3: CASRAGPGTGELFF. CDR3 DNA sequence: TGTGCCAGCAGGGCGGGCCCGGGGACCGGGGAGCTGTTTTTT.

The chain joins TRBV10-2 to TRBJ2-1; TRBD1 is a possible D gene (6 bases). The CDR3 sequence is 13 residues long. Per the germline V gene, CDR1 is WSHSY and CDR2 is SAAADI. Between the trimmed V and J ends, which lost 10 bases and 0 bases, there was a span of 10 bases. The CDR3 region is CATDSSSYNEQFF. The CDR3 DNA reads TGCGCCACGGACAGTAGCTCCTACAATGAGCAGTTCTTC.

The V gene is TRBV9, the J gene TRBJ2-1, with TRBD2 matching 10 bases. From germline, CDR1 is SGDLS and CDR2 YYNGEE. V was pared by 0 bases and J by 16 bases, with 13 bases of the junction left unmatched. This CDR3 comprises 15 residues. CDR3 bases: TGTGCCAGCAGCGTAGGTAGTAGCGGGGGGTCGCCCCCTTTCTTC. It encodes CASSVGSSGGSPPFF.

V gene TRBV6-5 combines with J gene TRBJ1-1; D is ambiguous. CDR1 is MNHEY, CDR2 SVGAGI, per germline. The CDR3 totals 15 residues. Trimming took off 6 bases at V and 1 base at J, with 15 bases between the two ends. The chain's CDR3 is CASRRRGPGNTEAFF. Here the CDR3 DNA reads TGTGCCAGCAGACGCCGGGGTCCGGGGAACACTGAAGCTTTCTTT.

The chain recombines TRBV5-1 with TRBJ2-1; 7 positions match TRBD2. CDR1 SGHRS and CDR2 YFSETQ come from the germline V gene. V was clipped by 4 bases and J by 0 bases; unmatched bases: 7. CDR3 size: 16 residues. CDR3 nucleotide sequence: TGCGCCAGCAGCCGCGGGGGTAGTAGCTCCTACAATGAGCAGTTCTTC. Translation gives CASSRGGSSSYNEQFF.

The rearrangement uses TRBV7-3 and TRBJ2-7; a possible D gene is TRBD2 (6 bases). V was cut by 5 bases and J by 6 bases, with 17 bases left in between. Germline loops: CDR1 SGHTA, CDR2 FQGTGA. The CDR3 runs to 14 residues. CDR3 DNA: TGTGCCAGCAGCGCCGGTAGCGGTGCGGGCGAGCAGTACTTC. Protein sequence: CASSAGSGAGEQYF.

The CDR3 region has the DNA TGCGCCAGCAGCTTCGACGGGAACCGCAATGGAGAGCAGTTCTTC. Amino acids: CASSFDGNRNGEQFF. This sequence joins TRBV5-1 and TRBJ2-1; a possible D gene is TRBD2 (5 bases). V lost 2 bases and J lost 10, with 19 bases in between. Per the germline V gene, CDR1 is SGHRS and CDR2 is YFSETQ. The CDR3 contains 15 residues.

The V call is TRBV7-2, the J call TRBJ2-1; 10 bases align to TRBD1. Germline assignment: CDR1 SGHTA and CDR2 FQGNSA. The junction had 11 bases not matched to a gene; V was cut back by 0 bases and J by 9 bases. The CDR3 consists of 17 residues. DNA for the CDR3: TGTGCCAGCAGCTTAGCATCGGGACAGGGGAAAAAGGGTGAGCAGTTCTTC. Translation: CASSLASGQGKKGEQFF.

The chain joins TRBV6-2 or TRBV6-3 to TRBJ2-7; 7 bases are a match to TRBD2. From germline, CDR1 is MNHEY and CDR2 SVGEGT. This CDR3 has 14 residues. Trimming removed 2 bases from V and 6 bases from J; junction bases left unmatched: 7. CDR3 residues: CASSYMAGASEQYF. As DNA, the CDR3 is TGTGCCAGCAGTTACATGGCGGGAGCCTCCGAGCAGTACTTC.

J is TRBJ2-5 and V is TRBV30, with D unclear. Per germline, CDR1 GTSNPN and CDR2 SVGIG (reference sequence). The CDR3 spans 12 residues. The ends were cut back, 3 bases at V and 1 base at J, with 6 bases in the middle. CDR3: CAWSHTQETQYF. The CDR3, as DNA: TGTGCCTGGAGCCACACCCAAGAGACCCAGTACTTC.

The DNA of the CDR3 is TGTGCCAGCAGCTTAGTGGCGGATGGCTACACCTTC. Protein: CASSLVADGYTF. This rearrangement joins TRBV7-9 to TRBJ1-2; D remains ambiguous. Looked up from germline, CDR1 is SEHNR and CDR2 is FQNEAQ (reference sequence). The CDR3 extends over 12 amino acids. V lost 1 base, J lost 6 bases, and 6 bases lay in between. The full variable domain, with the rest looked up from reference TRBV7-9 and TRBJ1-2, is DTGVSQNPRHKITKRGQNVTFRCDPISEHNRLYWYRQTLGQGPEFLTYFQNEAQLEKSRLLSDRFSAERPKGSFSTLEIQRTEQGDSAMYLCASSLVADGYTFGSGTRLTVV.

The chain combines TRBV12-3 or TRBV12-4 with TRBJ1-2, with D unclear. This CDR3 has 13 residues. The V and J ends lost 6 bases and 3 bases respectively, with 11 bases between them. CDR3 amino acids: CASSLGRDYGYTF. For the CDR3, the DNA is TGTGCCAGCAGCCTTGGGCGGGACTATGGCTACACCTTC.

The chain has TRBV6-2 or TRBV6-3 and TRBJ1-5; 7 nucleotides line up with TRBD1. The germline gives CDR1 MNHEY, CDR2 SVGEGT. This CDR3 has 18 residues. V shed 2 bases and J 2 bases; nucleotides not matched to a gene: 12. The CDR3 coding sequence is TGTGCCAGCAGTTACGCCGCCGCCGGGACAGTGGGCAATCAGCCCCAGCATTTT. It translates to CASSYAAAGTVGNQPQHF.

The gene calls are TRBV3-1 (or the pseudogene TRBV3-2) and TRBJ1-1; D is uncertain. In germline, CDR1 is LGHDT, CDR2 YNNKEL (reference sequence). V gave up 1 base and J gave up 1 base, with 7 bases separating them. The CDR3 is 14 residues long. The CDR3, as DNA: TGTGCCAGCAGCCAAGCGTTCTCGAACACTGAAGCTTTCTTT. It is translated as CASSQAFSNTEAFF.